This T cell receptor (beta chain) was sequenced for a study of spatial heterogeneity in lung cancer. General observations from the study: In blood, ubiquitous expanded tumor TCRs appeared more at resection than follow-up.

Sample time point: sample taken at primary tumor resection. Frozen PBMC, nontumor lung or tumor provided whole RNA, which was sequenced unsorted. Donation came from 70 or so patients with untreated early-stage non-small cell lung cancer. This clonotype came up many times. The antigen remains unidentified. The germline CDR1 and CDR2 sequences are SEHNR and FQNEAQ (reference sequence). The CDR3 runs to 14 residues. Trimming shortened V by 1 base and J by 3 bases, and 9 bases separated the two germline ends. TCRdb fed the 5' RACE reads into MiXCR, producing one record per CDR3 protein. The sample holds about 75,000 distinct CDR3 sequences, less than 15% seen once.

This sequence was found in a male donor with early-stage non-small cell lung cancer. The source material was PBMCs, sampled at surgery. V usage is TRBV7-9 and J usage is TRBJ2-5; TRBD1 or TRBD2 may be the D gene (5 bases each). The CDR3 DNA reads TGTGCCAGCAGCTTAGGGGGGTATGAAGAGACCCAGTACTTC. The encoded protein is CASSLGGYEETQYF.